Sequencing of this TCR beta chain was carried out in a study of cytomegalovirus exposure and HLA in healthy donors. Study-level background: Genotyping of some 400 donors showed that about 83% belonged to the Caucasian-associated ancestry cluster. Study outcomes and limitations: Analyzed later, association rates of TCRs varied across HLA loci, with DRB1 most and HLA-C fewest. It is likely that the observed cluster of highly shared sequence variants was a sequencing artifact.

For this clone: The antigen remains undetermined.

V dropped 2 bases and J dropped 0 bases, with 9 bases sitting between them. This CDR3 has 16 residues. Germline V gene lookup returns CDR1 SGDLS and CDR2 YYNGEE. The PCR was carried out with 60 Vbeta primers and 13 Jbeta primers. Assay: immunoSEQ multiplex PCR; the TCRdb copy retains only in-frame clones and omits some. The data contain tens of thousands of clones, 70% to 85% of them seen just once; the ten biggest clones take up 2.7%. The specimen sequenced was PBMCs. V usage is TRBV9 and J usage is TRBJ1-6, with D maybe TRBD1 (5 bases). The clonotype was recovered from a man aged 25 to 45 in good health and CMV-seronegative. The CDR3 coding sequence is TGTGCCAGCAGCGTCTCAGACAGCTCCTATAATTCACCCCTCCACTTT. Amino acid sequence: CASSVSDSSYNSPLHF.